Shown below are 22 T cell receptor beta chains from a single sample sequenced in a study of CD4+ T cells in melanoma (dated 2022 in TCRdb). Library construction relied on the immunoSEQ multiplex PCR assay. Imported from immuneACCESS, the table was reduced by TCRdb to in-frame sequences with V and J called. These copies leave out some clones; in studies compared against another copy, an unresolved V gene accounts for under half, and the cause of the remainder is not known. Across this sample there are 13,000 to 15,000 clones, with under 80% seen only once. About 14% of the sample comes from the top ten. The sequenced sample consisted of cells from a culture (not recorded whether cultured in vitro). These receptors originate from a human donor with melanoma.

This sequence joins TRBV5-1 and TRBJ1-1, with 9 bases that match TRBD1. CDR3 length: 16 residues. Germline V CDR1 and CDR2: SGHRS, YFSETQ. Losses at the gene ends were 3 bases for V and 0 bases for J; bases not matched to a gene: 6. The CDR3: CASSWMGQGLNTEAFF. The DNA of the CDR3 is TGCGCCAGCAGCTGGATGGGACAGGGCCTGAACACTGAAGCTTTCTTT. Variable domain in full (rest from reference TRBV5-1 and TRBJ1-1): KAGVTQTPRYLIKTRGQQVTLSCSPISGHRSVSWYQQTPGQGLQFLFEYFSETQRNKGNFPGRFSGRQFSNSRSEMNVSTLELGDSALYLCASSWMGQGLNTEAFFGQGTRLTVV.

The rearrangement links TRBV6-6 to TRBJ1-4; D is undetermined. Germline loops: CDR1 MNHNY, CDR2 SVGAGI (reference sequence). CDR3 length equals 12 residues. V was trimmed by 5 bases and J by 6 bases, leaving 7 bases between them. The CDR3 DNA follows: TGTGCCAGCAGTCGGGTAGATGAAAAACTGTTTTTT. Translated, it gives CASSRVDEKLFF.

V is TRBV25-1 and J is TRBJ1-5; perhaps TRBD1 as D (6 bases). V gave up 4 bases and J gave up 4 bases, with 8 bases separating them. Germline values: CDR1 MGHDK, CDR2 SYGVNS. This CDR3 has 13 residues. The CDR3 DNA is TGTGCCAGCAGTGGAGGGGGAAATCAGCCCCAGCATTTT. It codes for CASSGGGNQPQHF.

Only one count was recorded for this clone. The V and J genes are TRBV5-5 and TRBJ1-1; D is unclear. Trimming cost V 4 bases and J 2 bases, with 15 bases left between them. Germline CDR1 reads SGHKS; CDR2 reads YYEKEE (reference sequence). The CDR3 sequence is 15 residues long. The CDR3 is CASSPRDGRNTEAFF. CDR3 coding DNA: TGTGCCAGCAGCCCGCGAGACGGAAGAAACACTGAAGCTTTCTTT.

This chain uses TRBV4-1 with TRBJ1-2, with D unresolved. V lost 6 bases to trimming and J lost 0 bases, with 14 bases between them. Germline lookup yields CDR1 MGHRA and CDR2 YSYEKL. The CDR3 has 15 residues. The chain's CDR3 is CASRRAPGTNYGYTF. Written as DNA, the CDR3 is TGCGCCAGCAGGAGGGCCCCGGGAACTAACTATGGCTACACCTTC.

This clone was picked up a small number of times. J is TRBJ2-3 and V is TRBV4-2; D call uncertain. This CDR3 is 12 amino acids long. V gave up 0 bases and J gave up 6 bases, with 4 bases separating them. CDR1 and CDR2 (germline): LGHNA, YNFKEQ. CDR3: CASSQELDTQYF. The CDR3, as DNA: TGTGCCAGCAGCCAAGAGTTGGATACGCAGTATTTT.

The chain employs TRBV7-6 and TRBJ2-7, with D possibly being TRBD1 (6 bases). CDR1 is SGHVS and CDR2 is FNYEAQ in the germline V gene. V was shortened by 1 base and J by 3 bases, with 13 bases between the two germline ends. The CDR3 has 15 residues. The CDR3 is CASSLGGQGYYEQYF. In nucleotides, the CDR3 is TGTGCCAGCAGCTTAGGGGGTCAGGGGTACTACGAGCAGTACTTC.

The V and J genes are TRBV5-1 and TRBJ2-3; no firm D call. The ends were cut back, 1 base at V and 5 bases at J, with 11 bases in the middle. The CDR3 runs to 14 residues. In germline, CDR1 is SGHRS, CDR2 YFSETQ. CDR3 DNA sequence: TGCGCCAGCAGCTTGTATCCTATCATAGATACGCAGTATTTT. Protein sequence: CASSLYPIIDTQYF.

This clone counts as medium-sized. One end of the junction varies from germline; a read error may be responsible. The chain carries TRBV11-1 and TRBJ2-5; tentatively, D is TRBD1 (5 bases). Germline V gene lookup returns CDR1 SGHAT and CDR2 FQDESV (reference sequence). The length of the CDR3 is 13 residues. The CDR3 here is CASSLIVGSGLHF. The CDR3 coding sequence is TGTGCCAGCAGCTTAATTGTTGGGTCAGGGCTTCACTTC.

A few counts support this clone. This rearrangement joins TRBV2 to TRBJ1-3, with a tentative D call TRBD1 (6 bases). V shed 6 bases and J shed 0 bases, with 18 bases lying between them. Germline V gives CDR1 SNHLY, CDR2 FYNNEI. The CDR3 totals 17 residues. CDR3 sequence reads: CASSRLRRGYSGNTIYF. For the CDR3, the DNA is TGTGCCAGCAGCCGCTTAAGAAGGGGGTACTCTGGAAACACCATATATTTT.

The V call is TRBV19, the J call TRBJ2-5; D remains ambiguous. The germline gives CDR1 LNHDA, CDR2 SQIVND (reference sequence). V lost 9 bases, J lost 2 bases, and 7 bases lay in between. There are 11 residues in the CDR3. CDR3 region: CARVEQETQYF. As DNA, the CDR3 is TGTGCCAGGGTGGAACAAGAGACCCAGTACTTC.

The gene calls are TRBV25-1 and TRBJ1-1; D is uncertain. V was trimmed by 0 bases and J by 7 bases, leaving 6 bases between them. The CDR3 contains 12 residues. Germline V lookup: CDR1 MGHDK, CDR2 SYGVNS. CDR3 protein: CASSEYSGEAFF. The DNA of the CDR3 is TGTGCCAGCAGTGAATATTCGGGTGAAGCTTTCTTT.

The chain is built from TRBV10-3 and TRBJ1-1; 9 bases are shared with TRBD1. V shed 3 bases and J 11 bases; nucleotides not matched to a gene: 7. Germline CDR1 is ENHRY and CDR2 is SYGVKD. The CDR3 is 13 residues long. CDR3 DNA: TGTGCCATCAGTGAAGGGACAGGGACATGGGCTTTCTTT. It encodes CAISEGTGTWAFF.

DNA for the CDR3: TGCGCCAGCAGCTTTGGGAGCCCCGAAATGAACACTGAAGCTTTCTTT. This encodes CASSFGSPEMNTEAFF. This rearrangement joins TRBV5-1 to TRBJ1-1; D gene ambiguous. The CDR3 contains 16 residues. Per the germline V gene, CDR1 is SGHRS and CDR2 is YFSETQ. Trimming took 2 bases from V and 0 from J, leaving 14 bases between them.

This clone is classed as medium-sized. The chain employs TRBV18 and TRBJ2-1, with D unresolved. Germline loops: CDR1 KGHSH, CDR2 LQKENI. The CDR3 is 13 residues long. Trimming shortened V by 4 bases and J by 6 bases, and 10 bases separated the two germline ends. The CDR3 spells CASSQGTGNEQFF. CDR3 DNA: TGTGCCAGCTCACAGGGAACCGGCAATGAGCAGTTCTTC.

This rearrangement joins TRBV5-1 to TRBJ1-1; the D gene is possibly TRBD1 (5 bases). This CDR3 has 15 amino acids. CDR1 is SGHRS and CDR2 is YFSETQ in the germline V gene. V was shortened by 2 bases and J by 1 base, with 12 bases between the two germline ends. The CDR3 DNA reads TGCGCCAGCAGCTTATTGGGGCCGAAGAACACTGAAGCTTTCTTT. Protein product: CASSLLGPKNTEAFF.

The V call is TRBV4-2, the J call TRBJ1-1; D unclear. V lost 4 bases to trimming and J lost 0 bases, with 9 bases between them. This CDR3 has 14 amino acids. Germline CDR1 and CDR2: LGHNA and YNFKEQ. CDR3 coding DNA: TGTGCCAGCAGCCCCGGTGTACTGAACACTGAAGCTTTCTTT. Its translation: CASSPGVLNTEAFF.

The chain joins TRBV5-8 to TRBJ2-1; D remains unclear. V was shortened by 0 bases and J by 6 bases, with 7 bases between the two germline ends. Germline CDR1 reads SGHTS; CDR2 reads YDEGEE. This CDR3 region has 13 residues. CDR3 sequence reads: CASSLGEINEQFF. The CDR3 region has the DNA TGTGCCAGCAGCTTGGGGGAAATCAATGAGCAGTTCTTC.

The chain recombines TRBV18 with TRBJ2-7, with TRBD2 identical over 8 bases. In germline, CDR1 is KGHSH, CDR2 LQKENI. The CDR3 has 16 amino acids. The ends lost 2 bases at V and 0 bases at J; junction bases unmatched: 6. CDR3 nucleotides: TGTGCCAGCTCACCATCCGGGCTAGCGGGCTCCTACGAGCAGTACTTC. This sequence encodes CASSPSGLAGSYEQYF.

Here the CDR3 reads CASSLKTSLIYF. In DNA form, the CDR3 reads TGTGCCAGCAGCTTAAAGACTAGTCTTATATACTTC. This chain joins TRBV7-9 and TRBJ2-5; a possible D gene is TRBD2 (6 bases). Trimming removed 2 bases from V and 14 bases from J, with 15 bases in between. Per germline, CDR1 SEHNR and CDR2 FQNEAQ (reference sequence). The CDR3 loop spans 12 amino acids.

V usage is TRBV6-6 and J usage is TRBJ2-1, with D maybe TRBD2 (6 bases). V lost 4 bases to trimming and J lost 0 bases, with 7 bases between them. The CDR3 runs 14 residues. Germline loops: CDR1 MNHNY, CDR2 SVGAGI (reference sequence). CDR3 DNA sequence: TGTGCCAGCAGTTCGGGGGACTCCTACAATGAGCAGTTCTTC. Translating gives CASSSGDSYNEQFF.

The CDR3 bases are TGTGCCAGCAGTTTACGGGGCGGGAGGGTAAACACCGGGGAGCTGTTTTTT. Protein sequence: CASSLRGGRVNTGELFF. The genes are TRBV27 and TRBJ2-2; 9 bases are a match to TRBD2. The CDR3 spans 17 residues. The J segment lost 2 bases and the V segment lost 2 bases, leaving 6 bases of the junction unmatched. Per germline, CDR1 MNHEY and CDR2 SMNVEV (reference sequence).